This T cell receptor (beta chain) was found in a study of T cell changes during pregnancy in multiple sclerosis. Produced via immunoSEQ multiplex PCR; TCRdb's table is partial and in-frame only. This sample has about 64,000 clones, with about 90% found just once. The length of the CDR3 is 15 residues. The V end lost 2 bases, the J end lost 4 bases, and 14 bases lay between the germline ends. Germline CDR1 is MNHEY and CDR2 is SVGAGI. The sample here was peripheral blood, taken in the third trimester of pregnancy. The V gene is TRBV6-5, the J gene TRBJ1-1; no clear D. The source of this sequence is a female donor in good health, enrolled as a control in a pregnancy study. Here the CDR3 DNA reads TGTGCCAGCAGTTACGACCGTCTAGTTGGCACTGAAGCTTTCTTT. This sequence encodes CASSYDRLVGTEAFF.